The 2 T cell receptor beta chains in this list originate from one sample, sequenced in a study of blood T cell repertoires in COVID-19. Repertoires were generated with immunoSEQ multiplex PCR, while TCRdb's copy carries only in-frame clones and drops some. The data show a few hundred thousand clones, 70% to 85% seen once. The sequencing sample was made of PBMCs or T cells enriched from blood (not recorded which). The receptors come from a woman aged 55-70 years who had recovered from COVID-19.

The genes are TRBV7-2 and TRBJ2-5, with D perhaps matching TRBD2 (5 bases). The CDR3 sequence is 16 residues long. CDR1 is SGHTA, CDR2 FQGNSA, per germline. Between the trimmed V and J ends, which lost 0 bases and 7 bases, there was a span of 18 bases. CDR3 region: CASSLANLGPGGTQYF. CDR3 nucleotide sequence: TGTGCCAGCAGCTTAGCGAACTTAGGTCCAGGAGGGACCCAGTACTTC.

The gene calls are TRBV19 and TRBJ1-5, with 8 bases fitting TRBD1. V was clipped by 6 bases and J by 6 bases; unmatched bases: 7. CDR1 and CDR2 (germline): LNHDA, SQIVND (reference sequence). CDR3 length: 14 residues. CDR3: CASSMGQVIQPQHF. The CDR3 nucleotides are TGTGCCAGTAGCATGGGACAGGTCATTCAGCCCCAGCATTTT.